The 6 T cell receptor beta chains below all came from one sample that was sequenced in a study of blood T cell repertoires in COVID-19. The repertoire was sequenced with immunoSEQ multiplex PCR; TCRdb's copy has only in-frame clones and lacks some. The sample has around 150,000 clones, roughly 90% seen once; the top ten hold approximately 2.8%. The sample was peripheral blood. The receptors originated from a man aged 55-75 years with acute or convalescent COVID-19.

This clone was detected a few times. The rearrangement uses TRBV2 and TRBJ2-7; perhaps TRBD1 as D (5 bases). V shed 8 bases and J shed 2 bases, with 19 bases lying between them. Per germline, CDR1 SNHLY and CDR2 FYNNEI. This CDR3 is built from 15 residues. The CDR3 spells CASRLWGRETYEQYF. Here the CDR3 DNA reads TGTGCCAGCCGACTTTGGGGCCGCGAGACCTACGAGCAGTACTTC.

This chain links TRBV18 with TRBJ2-4; TRBD2 aligns across 8 bases. CDR1 and CDR2 (germline): KGHSH, LQKENI. The V gene end was trimmed by 3 bases and the J gene end by 6 bases; junction bases not matched to a gene: 7. The CDR3 runs 15 residues. The CDR3 nucleotides are TGTGCCAGCTCACCTCATCCGGGGGGGGGAAACATTCAGTACTTC. Residues: CASSPHPGGGNIQYF.

This sequence joins TRBV4-2 and TRBJ2-1, with 12 bases matching TRBD2. The V and J ends lost 1 base and 9 bases, in that order; junction bases with no gene match: 13. The CDR3 contains 18 residues. Per the germline V gene, CDR1 is LGHNA and CDR2 is YNFKEQ. Here the CDR3 reads CASSQGRLASGGAFEQFF. The CDR3 DNA reads as TGTGCCAGCAGCCAAGGCCGCTTGGCTAGCGGGGGGGCCTTTGAGCAGTTCTTC.

V gene TRBV5-1 combines with J gene TRBJ2-2; a possible D gene is TRBD1 (5 bases). The CDR3 is made up of 15 amino acids. With 3 bases removed from V and 6 bases from J, the gap between germline ends came to 15 bases. Germline assignment: CDR1 SGHRS and CDR2 YFSETQ. CDR3 in amino acids: CASSSDMMGAGELFF. Written as DNA, the CDR3 is TGCGCCAGCAGCTCGGACATGATGGGTGCCGGGGAGCTGTTTTTT.

The rearrangement uses TRBV7-9 and TRBJ1-1; D is unclear. The CDR3 has 13 amino acids. The ends were cut back, 5 bases at V and 2 bases at J, with 9 bases in the middle. Germline-derived CDR1 and CDR2 are SEHNR and FQNEAQ (reference sequence). The CDR3 DNA follows: TGTGCCAGCAGCGGCCCTCCCAACACTGAAGCTTTCTTT. Translating it yields CASSGPPNTEAFF.

The V call is TRBV7-9, the J call TRBJ2-1, with D hard to call. The ends were cut back, 3 bases at V and 8 bases at J, with 17 bases in the middle. The germline V gene encodes CDR1 SEHNR and CDR2 FQNEAQ (reference sequence). The CDR3 is 15 residues long. The CDR3 protein is CASSFGTASLDEQFF. In nucleotides, the CDR3 is TGTGCCAGCAGCTTCGGAACAGCCTCCTTGGATGAGCAGTTCTTC. Together with reference TRBV7-9 and TRBJ2-1, the CDR3 gives the full variable domain: DTGVSQNPRHKITKRGQNVTFRCDPISEHNRLYWYRQTLGQGPEFLTYFQNEAQLEKSRLLSDRFSAERPKGSFSTLEIQRTEQGDSAMYLCASSFGTASLDEQFFGPGTRLTVL.